A selection of T cell receptor beta chains follows, all from one sample in a study of blood T cell repertoires in COVID-19. Sequencing was performed with immunoSEQ multiplex PCR; in TCRdb, only in-frame clones are kept and a portion is missing. The data hold approximately 220,000 clones, with around four fifths observed a single time. The material sequenced was peripheral blood. These receptors originate from a woman aged 60 to 75 who had recovered from COVID-19. Both conserved end residues are part of each CDR3. The D gene is left open where the match is weak. Expanded clones are given a class, and other clones once, few, many or no size at all.

v_call	j_call	clone_size	d_call	cdr3_nt	cdr3_aa
TRBV4-2	TRBJ2-7	once	-	TGTGCCAGCAGCCAAGAAACAGGGTGGACCTACGAGCAGTACTTC	CASSQETGWTYEQYF
TRBV9	TRBJ2-2	-	-	TGTGCCAGCAGCGTAGTCCAGAACACCGGGGAGCTGTTTTTT	CASSVVQNTGELFF
TRBV25-1	TRBJ1-6	-	-	TGTGCCAGCAGTGGACAGAGCTCCTATAATTCACCCCTCCACTTT	CASSGQSSYNSPLHF
TRBV7-2	TRBJ1-1	-	-	TGTGCCAGCAGCTTAGAGCTCGAGAACGAAGCTTTCTTT	CASSLELENEAFF
TRBV14	TRBJ2-3	-	-	TGTGCCAGCAGCCTGCAGGGGGGAACACAGTATTTT	CASSLQGGTQYF
TRBV27	TRBJ2-5	-	TRBD2	TGTGCCAGCAGTTTCGGGACTAGCGGAGTAGGGGAGACCCAGTACTTC	CASSFGTSGVGETQYF
TRBV9	TRBJ2-1	-	-	TGTGCCAGCAGCTCCACTAGCTACAATGAGCAGTTCTTC	CASSSTSYNEQFF
TRBV11-2	TRBJ1-3	-	-	TGTGCCAGCAGCCCGCCCTACGGGATCTCTGGAAACACCATATATTTT	CASSPPYGISGNTIYF
TRBV5-1	TRBJ2-1	-	TRBD2	TGCGCCAGCAGCTTGACTAGCGGAGATTTCAATGAGCAGTTCTTC	CASSLTSGDFNEQFF
TRBV2	TRBJ1-5	-	-	TGTGCCAGCAGTTACAGGGTCCTTAGCAATCAGCCCCAGCATTTT	CASSYRVLSNQPQHF
TRBV18	TRBJ2-5	-	TRBD1	TGTGCCAGCTCACCGAACAGGGGCGAAGAGACCCAGTACTTC	CASSPNRGEETQYF
TRBV11-2	TRBJ1-1	-	-	TGTGCCAGCAGCTTAGATACAGGGAGTACTGAAGCTTTCTTT	CASSLDTGSTEAFF
TRBV6-1	TRBJ1-5	few	-	TGTGCCAGCAGTGAATCCGGACAGAAAAATCAGCCCCAGCATTTT	CASSESGQKNQPQHF
TRBV9	TRBJ2-3	-	TRBD2	TGTGCCAGCAGCCCCAGCGGAGCGGGACCAAGGGGCACAGATACGCAGTATTTT	CASSPSGAGPRGTDTQYF
TRBV13	TRBJ2-7	-	TRBD2	TGTGCCAGCAGCGCCCGGACTAGCGGGTCCTACGAGCAGTACTTC	CASSARTSGSYEQYF
TRBV6-5	TRBJ2-1	-	-	TGTGCCAGCACCCCGTCTTCCAGGTACAATGAGCAGTTCTTC	CASTPSSRYNEQFF
TRBV18	TRBJ2-7	once	-	TGTGCCAGCTCACCGGGACAAACCTACGAGCAGTACTTC	CASSPGQTYEQYF
TRBV29-1	TRBJ1-2	-	TRBD1	TGCAGCGTGCTGTCAGGGGGCAATGGCTACACCTTC	CSVLSGGNGYTF
TRBV5-1	TRBJ1-2	-	TRBD1	TGCGCCAGCAGTTACGAATACAGGGGGAAGAAAGGCTATGGCTACACCTTC	CASSYEYRGKKGYGYTF
TRBV6-6	TRBJ1-2	-	TRBD1	TGTGCCAGCAGTTCAAATCCGGGACAGGGAGATGGCTACACCTTC	CASSSNPGQGDGYTF
TRBV12-3/TRBV12-4	TRBJ2-7	-	TRBD2	TGTGCCAGCAGTTTTGCGGGAGACCACGAGCAGTACTTC	CASSFAGDHEQYF
TRBV11-1	TRBJ2-6	-	-	TGTGCCAGCAAACAGGGTGCCGGGGCCAACGTCCTGACTTTC	CASKQGAGANVLTF